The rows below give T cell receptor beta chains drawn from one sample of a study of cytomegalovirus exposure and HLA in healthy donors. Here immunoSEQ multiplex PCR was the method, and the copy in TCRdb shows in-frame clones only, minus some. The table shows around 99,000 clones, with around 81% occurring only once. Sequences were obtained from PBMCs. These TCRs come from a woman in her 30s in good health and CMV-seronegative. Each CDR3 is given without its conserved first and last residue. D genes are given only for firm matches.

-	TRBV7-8	ASSRGVEMNKQY
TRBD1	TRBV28	ASSLVQGDEAF
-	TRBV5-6	ASSVRGAGELF
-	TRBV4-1	ASSQSETAYNEQF
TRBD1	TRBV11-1	ASSLPQGASTEAF
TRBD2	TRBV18	ASSPPGLAGVGETQY
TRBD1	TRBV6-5	ASSSPPRTGGGEQY
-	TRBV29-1	SVRITDTQY
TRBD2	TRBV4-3	ASSQEGSGTVETQY
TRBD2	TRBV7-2	ASSITRAGGQF
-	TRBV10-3	AISVTGNAYGYT
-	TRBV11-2	ASSFSREQY
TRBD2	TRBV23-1	ASNKSSGKLDEQY
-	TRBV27	ASSSVNTGELF
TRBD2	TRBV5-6	ASSLRSTGGMETQY
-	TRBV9	ASSVASLAAPYEQY
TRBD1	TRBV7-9	ASSSTLDRVHEKLF
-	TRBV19	ASSKQDSGANVLT
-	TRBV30	AWSTSAFSGNTIY
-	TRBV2	ASSVLNLGGGGGYT
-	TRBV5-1	ASSSRGDFTGELF
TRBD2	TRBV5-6	ASSLGTSGTETQY
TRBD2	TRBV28	ASSPPGLAGGNEQF
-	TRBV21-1	ASGQRTTGALAPWEGTDTQY
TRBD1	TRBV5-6	ASSFRTGGGTDTQY
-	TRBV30	AWNQNSDTQY
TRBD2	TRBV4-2	ASSANLAGGYNEQF
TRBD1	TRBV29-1	SVFGTGAGYGYT
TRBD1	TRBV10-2	ASSEDRGGEQF
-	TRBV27	ASSFTLGVKTQY
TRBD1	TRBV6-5	AASRQGSNEQF
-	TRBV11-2	ASSLADYYEQY
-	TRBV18	ASSEQGRDTEAF
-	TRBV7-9	ASSFVGGGETQY
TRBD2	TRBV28	ASEPAGSYEQY
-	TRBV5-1	ASSGGLQNGSPLH
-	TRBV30	AWSRLRFGYT
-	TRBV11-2	ASTLGGGRFSYEQY
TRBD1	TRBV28	ASSLDRVYEQY
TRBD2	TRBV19	ASSIRSGGYNEQF
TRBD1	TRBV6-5	ASNQQGGKYGYT
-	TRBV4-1	ASSQVGGPNTEAF
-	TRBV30	AWSVGGRRGGQPQH
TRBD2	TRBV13	AGAGRGGNEQF
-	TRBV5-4	ASSYDSGGTEAF
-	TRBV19	ASSGPQGGITDTQY
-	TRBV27	ASSWGSAGNEQF
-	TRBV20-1	SALLVNEQF
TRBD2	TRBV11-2	ASSGGLAGPNEQF
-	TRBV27	ASSSSGLELF
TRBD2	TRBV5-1	ASSLVAGGDNEQF